This entry is about one T cell receptor (beta chain). Its antigen is still unknown. The source of the sample is a study of cytomegalovirus exposure and HLA in healthy donors. The V gene lost 0 bases and the J gene lost 5 bases, with 3 bases spanning the gap. The length of the CDR3 is 11 residues. CDR1 SGHRS and CDR2 YFSETQ come from the germline V gene. Study-level findings and limits: Donors belonging to an Asian-associated ancestry cluster reportedly showed fewer N-insertions in productive TCRs than the roughly 670-donor mean, according to what a later analysis found.

PCR primers comprised 60 Vbeta and 13 Jbeta primers. Some clones are missing from TCRdb's copy, which holds only in-frame ones; the method was immunoSEQ multiplex PCR. This sample has about 240,000 clones; around 81% occur once, and the top ten carry 8%. The source of this sequence is a woman between 55 and 75 years old in good health and CMV-seropositive. V and J are TRBV5-1 and TRBJ2-7; D is ambiguous. Sequences were obtained from PBMCs. The CDR3 region is CASSLEHEQYF. The CDR3 nucleotides read TGCGCCAGCAGCTTGGAGCACGAGCAGTACTTC.